This T cell receptor (beta chain) was identified during a study of T cell repertoires in cytomegalovirus infection (dated by TCRdb to the late 2010s). Context from the whole study: Alongside well-studied HLA-B-restricted epitopes, the peptide stimulations were aimed at recently identified HLA-C-restricted CMV epitopes, whose presentation resists viral immunomodulation. Because public TCR beta signatures pointed to carriage of CMV infection together with the matching HLA type, the HLA type of each donor mattered for the analysis.

The treatment or condition label on this specimen signifies: in vitro stimulation with specific CMV peptide epitopes to enrich CMV-specific T cells. The instrument was an Illumina HiSeq 1500. The public reads were run again by TCRdb, first through fastp at Q25 and then through MiXCR, and only productive beta chains were kept. Entries are consolidated by CDR3 protein sequence, retaining the most common genes and DNA. The sample data list around 900,000 distinct CDR3 sequences, and less than 35% of these were observed just once. The top ten clonotypes cover roughly 13% of the sample. In regard to this clonotype: No antigen is known for it. Per-base quality was not reported, and no clone a single base away is much larger than it.

Study-wide conclusions, independent of this receptor: Cumulative frequency of public TCR beta family members discriminated carriers of CMV infection plus the relevant HLA type in this cohort and an independent roughly 320-donor cohort. The ex vivo response was dominated by HLA-C-restricted CMV-specific TCR beta clonotypes, which also provided the single most frequent clonotype in two of eight donors.

In the germline V gene, CDR1 corresponds to SGHVT and CDR2 to SQSDAQ. The germline ends are 9 bases apart after V is trimmed by 2 bases and J by 8 bases. The CDR3 numbers 12 residues from cysteine through phenylalanine. CDR3 DNA only is kept here, 36 bases in frame from base 1. The V and J genes are TRBV7-4 and TRBJ1-1; a confident D gene designation cannot be given. This material consisted of cultured CD8+ T cells from PBMCs, taken from culture after CMV antigen stimulation. The clonotype originates from a human donor in good health (CMV status not recorded). Some clones in this sample may be carry-over from other donors' samples. CDR3 protein: CASSLKRAEAFF. In nucleotide form, the sequence is TGTGCCAGCAGCTTAAAGAGGGCAGAAGCTTTCTTT. The full variable domain, with segments outside the CDR3 supplied by the reference TRBV7-4 and TRBJ1-1 proteins, appears as GAGVSQSPRYKVAKRGRDVALRCDSISGHVTLYWYRQTLGQGSEVLTYSQSDAQRDKSGRPSGRFSAERPERSVSTLKIQRTEQGDSAVYLCASSLKRAEAFFGQGTRLTVV.